This TCR beta chain originates from a study of T cell repertoires in cytomegalovirus infection. TCRdb used MiXCR to reprocess the reads, holding one entry per CDR3 protein. The table shows some 300,000 distinct CDR3 sequences, with about 8.8% occurring only once. The table lists this clonotype with many counts. V dropped 4 bases and J dropped 6; count of bases not matched to a gene: 11. This CDR3 has 15 amino acids. Germline CDR1 and CDR2: SGHTA and FQGNSA. Sequencing used PBMCs. V is TRBV7-2 and J is TRBJ2-5; 7 nucleotides agree with TRBD2. This clonotype originated in a human donor in good health (CMV status not recorded). Some clones in this sample may be carry-over from other donors' samples. The CDR3: CASSYGAGVRKTQYF. The CDR3, as DNA: TGTGCCAGCAGCTACGGGGCGGGGGTAAGAAAGACCCAGTACTTC.